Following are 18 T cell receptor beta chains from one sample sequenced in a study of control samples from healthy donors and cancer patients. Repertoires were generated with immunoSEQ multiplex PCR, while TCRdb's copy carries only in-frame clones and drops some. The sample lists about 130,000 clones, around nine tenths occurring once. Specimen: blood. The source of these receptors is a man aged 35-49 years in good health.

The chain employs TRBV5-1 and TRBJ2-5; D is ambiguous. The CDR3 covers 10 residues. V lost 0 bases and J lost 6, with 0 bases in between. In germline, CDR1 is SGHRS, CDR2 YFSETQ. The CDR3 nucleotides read TGCGCCAGCAGCTTGGAGACCCAGTACTTC. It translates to CASSLETQYF.

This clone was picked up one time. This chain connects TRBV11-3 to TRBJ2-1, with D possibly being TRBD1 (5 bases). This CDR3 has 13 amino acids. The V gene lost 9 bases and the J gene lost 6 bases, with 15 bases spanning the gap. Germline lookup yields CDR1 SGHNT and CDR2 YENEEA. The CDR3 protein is CASGTGARNEQFF. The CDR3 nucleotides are TGTGCCAGTGGAACAGGCGCTCGCAATGAGCAGTTCTTC.

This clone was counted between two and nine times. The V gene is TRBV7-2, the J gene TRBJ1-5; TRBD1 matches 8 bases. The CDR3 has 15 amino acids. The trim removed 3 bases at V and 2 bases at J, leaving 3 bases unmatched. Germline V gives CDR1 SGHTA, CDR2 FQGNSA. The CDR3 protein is CASSLGQARNQPQHF. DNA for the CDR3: TGTGCCAGCAGCTTGGGACAGGCGCGCAATCAGCCCCAGCATTTT. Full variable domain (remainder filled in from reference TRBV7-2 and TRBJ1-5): GAGVSQSPSNKVTEKGKDVELRCDPISGHTALYWYRQSLGQGLEFLIYFQGNSAPDKSGLPSDRFSAERTGGSVSTLTIQRTQQEDSAVYLCASSLGQARNQPQHFGDGTRLSIL.

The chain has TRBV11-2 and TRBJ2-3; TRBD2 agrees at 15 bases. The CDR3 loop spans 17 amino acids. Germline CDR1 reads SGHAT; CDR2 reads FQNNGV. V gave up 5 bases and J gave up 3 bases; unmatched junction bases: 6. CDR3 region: CASSRTSGGAGTDTQYF. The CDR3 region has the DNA TGTGCCAGCAGCCGGACTAGCGGGGGGGCTGGGACAGATACGCAGTATTTT.

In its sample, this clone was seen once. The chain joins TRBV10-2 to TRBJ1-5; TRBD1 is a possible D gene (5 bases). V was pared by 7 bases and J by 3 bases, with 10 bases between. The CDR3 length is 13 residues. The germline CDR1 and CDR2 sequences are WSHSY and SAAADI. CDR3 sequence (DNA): TGCGCCAGCATCGGACAATTCAATCAGCCCCAGCATTTT. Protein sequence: CASIGQFNQPQHF.

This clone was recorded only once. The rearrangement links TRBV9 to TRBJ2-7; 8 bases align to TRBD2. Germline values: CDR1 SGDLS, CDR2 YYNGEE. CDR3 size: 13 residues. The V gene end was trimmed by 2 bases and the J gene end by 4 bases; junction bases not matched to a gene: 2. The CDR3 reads CASSVGLVYEQYF. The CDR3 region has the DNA TGTGCCAGCAGCGTGGGACTAGTTTACGAGCAGTACTTC. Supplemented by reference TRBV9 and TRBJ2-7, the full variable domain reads DSGVTQTPKHLITATGQRVTLRCSPRSGDLSVYWYQQSLDQGLQFLIQYYNGEERAKGNILERFSAQQFPDLHSELNLSSLELGDSALYFCASSVGLVYEQYFGPGTRLTVT.

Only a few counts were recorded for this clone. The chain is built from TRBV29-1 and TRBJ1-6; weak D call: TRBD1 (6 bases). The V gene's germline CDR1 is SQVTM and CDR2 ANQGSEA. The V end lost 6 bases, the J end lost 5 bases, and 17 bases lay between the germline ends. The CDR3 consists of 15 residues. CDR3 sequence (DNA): TGCAGCGTCAGATGGGGGGGCGCGGATAATTCACCCCTCCACTTT. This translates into CSVRWGGADNSPLHF.

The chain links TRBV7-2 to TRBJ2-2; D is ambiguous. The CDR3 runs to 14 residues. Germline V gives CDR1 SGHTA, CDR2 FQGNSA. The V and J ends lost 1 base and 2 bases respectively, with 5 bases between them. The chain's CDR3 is CASSLDGNTGELFF. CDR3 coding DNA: TGTGCCAGCAGCTTAGACGGAAACACCGGGGAGCTGTTTTTT. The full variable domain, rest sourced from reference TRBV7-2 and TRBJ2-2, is GAGVSQSPSNKVTEKGKDVELRCDPISGHTALYWYRQSLGQGLEFLIYFQGNSAPDKSGLPSDRFSAERTGGSVSTLTIQRTQQEDSAVYLCASSLDGNTGELFFGEGSRLTVL.

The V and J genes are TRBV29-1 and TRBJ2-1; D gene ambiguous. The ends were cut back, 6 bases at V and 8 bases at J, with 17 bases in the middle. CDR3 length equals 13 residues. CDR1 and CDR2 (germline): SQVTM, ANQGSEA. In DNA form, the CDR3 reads TGCAGCGTGACCCGGTCTGGTGGGGATGAGCAGTTCTTC. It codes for CSVTRSGGDEQFF.

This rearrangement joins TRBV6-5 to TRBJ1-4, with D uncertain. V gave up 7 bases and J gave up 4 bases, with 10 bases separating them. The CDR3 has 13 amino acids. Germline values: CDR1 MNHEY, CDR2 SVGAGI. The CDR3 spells CASIRAHNEKLFF. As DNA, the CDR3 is TGTGCCAGCATTCGGGCACATAATGAAAAACTGTTTTTT.

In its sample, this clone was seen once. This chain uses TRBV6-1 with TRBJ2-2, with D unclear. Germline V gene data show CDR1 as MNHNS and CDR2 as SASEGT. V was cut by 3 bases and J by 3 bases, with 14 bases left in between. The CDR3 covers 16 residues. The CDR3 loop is CASSEVRPPYTGELFF. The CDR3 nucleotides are TGTGCCAGCAGTGAGGTTCGCCCCCCGTACACCGGGGAGCTGTTTTTT.

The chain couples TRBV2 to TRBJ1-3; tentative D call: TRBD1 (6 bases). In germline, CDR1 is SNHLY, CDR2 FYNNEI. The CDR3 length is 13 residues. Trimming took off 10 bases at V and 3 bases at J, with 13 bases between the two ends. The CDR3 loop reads CATRTDLGNTIYF. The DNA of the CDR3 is TGTGCCACCAGGACAGACCTTGGAAACACCATATATTTT. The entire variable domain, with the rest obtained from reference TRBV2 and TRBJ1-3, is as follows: EPEVTQTPSHQVTQMGQEVILRCVPISNHLYFYWYRQILGQKVEFLVSFYNNEISEKSEIFDDQFSVERPDGSNFTLKIRSTKLEDSAMYFCATRTDLGNTIYFGEGSWLTVV.

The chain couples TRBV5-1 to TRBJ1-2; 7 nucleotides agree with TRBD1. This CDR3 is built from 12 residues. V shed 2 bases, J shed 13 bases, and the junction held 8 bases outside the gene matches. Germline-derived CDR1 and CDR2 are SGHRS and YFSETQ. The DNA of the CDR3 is TGCGCCAGCAGCTTCGACGAGGGGGCCCCCACCTTC. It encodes CASSFDEGAPTF. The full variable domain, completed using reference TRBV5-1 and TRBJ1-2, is KAGVTQTPRYLIKTRGQQVTLSCSPISGHRSVSWYQQTPGQGLQFLFEYFSETQRNKGNFPGRFSGRQFSNSRSEMNVSTLELGDSALYLCASSFDEGAPTFGSGTRLTVV.

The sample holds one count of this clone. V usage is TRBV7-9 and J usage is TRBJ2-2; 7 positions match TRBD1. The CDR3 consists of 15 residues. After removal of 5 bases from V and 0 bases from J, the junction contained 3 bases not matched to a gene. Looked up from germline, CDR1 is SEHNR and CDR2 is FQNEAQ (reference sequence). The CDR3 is CASSVGQSNTGELFF. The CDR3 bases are TGTGCCAGCAGCGTGGGACAGTCGAACACCGGGGAGCTGTTTTTT.

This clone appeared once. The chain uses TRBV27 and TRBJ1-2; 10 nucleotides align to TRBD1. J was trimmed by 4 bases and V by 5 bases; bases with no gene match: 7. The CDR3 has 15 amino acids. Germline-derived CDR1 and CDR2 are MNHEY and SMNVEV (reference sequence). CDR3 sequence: CASSLGTGVTYGYTF. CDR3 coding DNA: TGTGCCAGCAGTCTGGGGACAGGGGTAACCTATGGCTACACCTTC.

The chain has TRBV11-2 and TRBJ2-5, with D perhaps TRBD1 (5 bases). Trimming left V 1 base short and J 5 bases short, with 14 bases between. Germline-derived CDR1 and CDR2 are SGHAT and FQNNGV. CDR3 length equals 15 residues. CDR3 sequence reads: CASSLVLGAGETQYF. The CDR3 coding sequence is TGTGCCAGCAGCTTAGTACTTGGGGCAGGGGAGACCCAGTACTTC.

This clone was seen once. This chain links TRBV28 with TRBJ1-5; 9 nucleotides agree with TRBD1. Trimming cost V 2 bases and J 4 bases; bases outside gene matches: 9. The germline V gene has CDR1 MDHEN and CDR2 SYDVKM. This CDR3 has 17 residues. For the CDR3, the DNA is TGTGCCAGCAGTTTAAGGTCCGGGACAGGGCTTAATCAGCCCCAGCATTTT. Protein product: CASSLRSGTGLNQPQHF.

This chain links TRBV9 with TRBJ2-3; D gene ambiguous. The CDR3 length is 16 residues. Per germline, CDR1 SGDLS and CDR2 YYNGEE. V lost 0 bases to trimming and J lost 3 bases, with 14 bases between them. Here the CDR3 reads CASSVGPAARTDTQYF. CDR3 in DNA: TGTGCCAGCAGCGTAGGACCCGCGGCGAGGACAGATACGCAGTATTTT.